Detailed here is one T cell receptor beta chain. This specimen belongs to a study of blood T cell repertoires in COVID-19. Residents of 24 US areas, aged about 18 to 89 years, made up the participants. Recovery among Cohort 3 donors was established by two negative PCRs, clearance, or symptom resolution. V dropped 2 bases and J dropped 5; count of bases not matched to a gene: 8. Germline V gives CDR1 MGHRA, CDR2 YSYEKL. The CDR3 is made up of 16 amino acids. Authors' processing steps: Amplification with reference gene primers provided the estimates of nucleated cell counts. The assay was immunoSEQ multiplex PCR, and TCRdb's table has in-frame clones only and misses some. D and trimming come from the DNA, and the V and J calls and clone size come from that table. The sample lists 250,000 to 350,000 clones, 87% seen once, with 5.5% to 6% in the top ten.

The chain is built from TRBV4-1 and TRBJ2-7; 11 bases are shared with TRBD1. The sequenced material came from PBMCs or T cells enriched from blood (not recorded which). This receptor was identified in a woman in her 30s who had recovered from COVID-19. CDR3 protein: CASSQPGQGVSHEQYF. CDR3 nucleotide sequence: TGCGCCAGCAGCCAACCGGGACAGGGGGTTTCCCACGAGCAGTACTTC.